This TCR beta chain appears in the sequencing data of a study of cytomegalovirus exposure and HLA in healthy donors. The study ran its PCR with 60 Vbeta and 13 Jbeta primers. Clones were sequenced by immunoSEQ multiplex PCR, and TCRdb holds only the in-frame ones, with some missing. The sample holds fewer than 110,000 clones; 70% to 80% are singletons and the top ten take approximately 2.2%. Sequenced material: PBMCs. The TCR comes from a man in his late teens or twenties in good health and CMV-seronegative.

The CDR3 sequence is CASSRSGNEQFF. CDR3 sequence (DNA): TGTGCCAGTAGTCGCTCAGGGAATGAGCAGTTCTTC. The genes are TRBV19 and TRBJ2-1; D is perhaps TRBD1 (5 bases). V gave up 5 bases and J gave up 7 bases, with 9 bases separating them. The CDR3 loop spans 12 amino acids. Germline CDR1 is LNHDA and CDR2 is SQIVND (reference sequence).